This T cell receptor beta chain was retrieved from a study of immune cell composition in non-small cell lung cancer. Points on this clone: Its antigen is still unknown. The same CDR3 arises from other DNA sequences in this sample as well.

Study findings and constraints: Adenocarcinomas with higher top tumour-associated clone frequency had more reactive TILs. Tumour-associated clones >0.5% occurred in roughly a third of adenocarcinomas, approximately 74% of squamous. Tumour TCR-beta clonality showed no significant link to smoking pack-years.

V was shortened by 4 bases and J by 4 bases, with 5 bases between the two germline ends. The CDR3 length is 11 residues. Germline loops: CDR1 SGDLS, CDR2 YYNGEE. DNA was extracted from unsorted cell suspensions stored frozen. Only in-frame clones appear in the TCRdb table, and some are missing; sequencing was by immunoSEQ multiplex PCR. Of some 6,700 clones in the sample, roughly 74% were seen once. The chain carries TRBV9 and TRBJ2-5, with a tentative D call TRBD2 (5 bases). Material for sequencing was lung tumor tissue. This clonotype originated in a human donor with non-small cell lung cancer. The CDR3 DNA reads TGTGCCAGCAGCCGGGGAGAGACCCAGTACTTC. Translation gives CASSRGETQYF. Full variable domain (missing parts from reference TRBV9 and TRBJ2-5): DSGVTQTPKHLITATGQRVTLRCSPRSGDLSVYWYQQSLDQGLQFLIQYYNGEERAKGNILERFSAQQFPDLHSELNLSSLELGDSALYFCASSRGETQYFGPGTRLLVL.